This record looks at one T cell receptor (beta chain) sequence and its context. Some clones are missing from TCRdb's copy, which holds only in-frame ones; the method was immunoSEQ multiplex PCR. The data contain several thousand clones, 60% to 80% of them singletons. The data were obtained in a study of somatic mutations in cytotoxic T cells in rheumatoid arthritis. The CDR3 sequence is 14 residues long. Trimming cost V 4 bases and J 0 bases; bases outside gene matches: 3. CDR1 and CDR2 (germline): MGHRA, YSYEKL. The chain has TRBV4-1 and TRBJ2-7, with 7 bases fitting TRBD1. This sequence was found in an adult with rheumatoid arthritis. The sequenced material came from CD8+ T cells sorted from blood. CDR3 residues: CASSPGQSSYEQYF. DNA for the CDR3: TGCGCCAGCAGCCCGGGACAGAGCTCCTACGAGCAGTACTTC.